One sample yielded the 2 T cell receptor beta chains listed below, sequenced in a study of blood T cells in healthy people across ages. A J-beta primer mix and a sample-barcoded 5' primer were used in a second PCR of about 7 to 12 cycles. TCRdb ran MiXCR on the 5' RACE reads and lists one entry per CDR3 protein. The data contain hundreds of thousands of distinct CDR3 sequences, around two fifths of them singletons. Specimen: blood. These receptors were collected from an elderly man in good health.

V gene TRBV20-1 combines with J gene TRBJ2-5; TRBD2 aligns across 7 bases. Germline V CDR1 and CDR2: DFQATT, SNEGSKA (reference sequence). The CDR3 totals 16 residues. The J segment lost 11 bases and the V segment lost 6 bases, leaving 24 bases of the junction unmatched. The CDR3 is CSARLVGASGYNEQYF. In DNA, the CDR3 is TGCAGTGCCCGATTGGTTGGGGCTAGCGGTTACAATGAGCAGTACTTC.

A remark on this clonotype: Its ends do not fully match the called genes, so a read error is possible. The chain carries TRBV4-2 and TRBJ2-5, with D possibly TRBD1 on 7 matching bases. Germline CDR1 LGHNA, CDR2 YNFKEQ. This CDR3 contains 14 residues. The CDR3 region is CASGQGGGYNEQYF. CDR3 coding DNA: TGTGCCAGCGGCCAGGGGGGAGGCTACAATGAGCAGTACTTC.